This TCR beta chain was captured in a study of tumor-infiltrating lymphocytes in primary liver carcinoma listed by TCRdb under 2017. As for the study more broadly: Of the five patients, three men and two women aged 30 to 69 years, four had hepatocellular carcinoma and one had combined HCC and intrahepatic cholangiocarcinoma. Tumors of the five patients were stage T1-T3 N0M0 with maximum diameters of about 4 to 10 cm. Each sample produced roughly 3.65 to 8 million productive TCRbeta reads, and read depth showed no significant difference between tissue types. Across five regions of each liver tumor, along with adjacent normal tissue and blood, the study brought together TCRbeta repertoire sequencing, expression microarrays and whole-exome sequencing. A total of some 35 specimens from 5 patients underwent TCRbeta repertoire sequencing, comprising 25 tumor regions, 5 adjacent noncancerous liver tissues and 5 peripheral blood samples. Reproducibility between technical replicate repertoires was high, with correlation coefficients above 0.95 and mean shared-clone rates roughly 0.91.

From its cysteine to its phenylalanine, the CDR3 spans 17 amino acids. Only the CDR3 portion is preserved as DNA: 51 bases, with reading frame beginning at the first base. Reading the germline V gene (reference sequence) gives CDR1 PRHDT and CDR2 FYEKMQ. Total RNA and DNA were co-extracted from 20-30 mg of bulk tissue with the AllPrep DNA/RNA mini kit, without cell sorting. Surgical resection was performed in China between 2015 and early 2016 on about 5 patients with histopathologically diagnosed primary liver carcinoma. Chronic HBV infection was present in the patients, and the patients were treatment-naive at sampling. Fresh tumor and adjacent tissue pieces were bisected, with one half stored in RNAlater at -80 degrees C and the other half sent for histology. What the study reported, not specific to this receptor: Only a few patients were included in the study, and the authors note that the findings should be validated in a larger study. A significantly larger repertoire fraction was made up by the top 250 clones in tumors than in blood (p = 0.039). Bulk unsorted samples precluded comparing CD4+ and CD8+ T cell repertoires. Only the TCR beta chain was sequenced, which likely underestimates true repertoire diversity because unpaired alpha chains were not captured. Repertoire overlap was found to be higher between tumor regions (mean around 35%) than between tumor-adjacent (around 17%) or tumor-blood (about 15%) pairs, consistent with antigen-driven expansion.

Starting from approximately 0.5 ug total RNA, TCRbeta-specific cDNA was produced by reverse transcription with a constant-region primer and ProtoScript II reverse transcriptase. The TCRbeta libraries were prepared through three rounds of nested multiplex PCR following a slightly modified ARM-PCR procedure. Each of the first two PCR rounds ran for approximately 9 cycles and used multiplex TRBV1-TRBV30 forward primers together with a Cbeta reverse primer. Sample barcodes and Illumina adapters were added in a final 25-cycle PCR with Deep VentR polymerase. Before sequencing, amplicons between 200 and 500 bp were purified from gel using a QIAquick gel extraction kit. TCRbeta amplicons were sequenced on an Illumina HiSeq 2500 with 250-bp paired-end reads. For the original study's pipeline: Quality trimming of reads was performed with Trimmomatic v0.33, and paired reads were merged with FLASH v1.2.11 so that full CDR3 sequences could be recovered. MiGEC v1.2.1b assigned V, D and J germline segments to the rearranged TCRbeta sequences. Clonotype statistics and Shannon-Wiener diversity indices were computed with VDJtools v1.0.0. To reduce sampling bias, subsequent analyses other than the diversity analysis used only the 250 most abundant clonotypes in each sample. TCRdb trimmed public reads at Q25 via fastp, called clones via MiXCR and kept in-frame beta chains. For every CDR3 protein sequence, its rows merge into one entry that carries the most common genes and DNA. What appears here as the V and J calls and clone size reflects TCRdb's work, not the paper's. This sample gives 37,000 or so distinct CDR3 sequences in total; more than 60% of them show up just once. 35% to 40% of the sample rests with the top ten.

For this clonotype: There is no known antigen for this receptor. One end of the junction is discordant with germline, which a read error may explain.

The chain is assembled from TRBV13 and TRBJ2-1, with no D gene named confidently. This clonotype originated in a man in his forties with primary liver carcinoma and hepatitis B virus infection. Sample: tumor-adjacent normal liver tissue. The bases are TGTGCCAGCAGCCTGGGGTTGGGCGGTAGCTCCTACAATGAGCGGTTCTTC. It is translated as CASSLGLGGSSYNERFF.